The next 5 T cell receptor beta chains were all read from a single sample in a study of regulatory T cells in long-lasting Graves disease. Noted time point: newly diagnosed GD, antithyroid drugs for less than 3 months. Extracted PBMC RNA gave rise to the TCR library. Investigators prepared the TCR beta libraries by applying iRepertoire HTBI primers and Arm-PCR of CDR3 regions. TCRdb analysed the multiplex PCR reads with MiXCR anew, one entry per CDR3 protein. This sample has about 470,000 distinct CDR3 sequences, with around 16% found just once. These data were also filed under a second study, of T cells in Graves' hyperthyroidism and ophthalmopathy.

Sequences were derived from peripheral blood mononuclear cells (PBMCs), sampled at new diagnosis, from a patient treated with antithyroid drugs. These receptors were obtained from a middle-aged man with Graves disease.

The CDR3 DNA reads as TGTGCCACCAGCAGAGATTTCCAGGGGGCTGGGGGCGGGGAGCTGTTTTTT. Protein sequence: CATSRDFQGAGGGELFF. This rearrangement joins TRBV15 to TRBJ2-2; TRBD1 matches 8 bases. The CDR3 spans 17 residues. With 0 bases clipped from V and 7 bases from J, the junction kept 10 bases outside the gene matches. Germline CDR1 is LNHNV and CDR2 is YYDKDF (reference sequence).

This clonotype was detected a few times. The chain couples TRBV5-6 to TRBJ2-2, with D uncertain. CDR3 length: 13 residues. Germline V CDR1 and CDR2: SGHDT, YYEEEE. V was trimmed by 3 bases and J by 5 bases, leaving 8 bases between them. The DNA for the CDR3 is TGTGCCAGCAGCTCAACGTTGACCGGGGAGCTGTTTTTT. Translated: CASSSTLTGELFF.

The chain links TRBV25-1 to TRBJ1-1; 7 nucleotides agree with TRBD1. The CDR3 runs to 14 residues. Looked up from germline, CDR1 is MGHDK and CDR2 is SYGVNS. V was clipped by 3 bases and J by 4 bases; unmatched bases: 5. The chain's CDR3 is CASSETGMATEAFF. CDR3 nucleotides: TGTGCCAGCAGTGAGACAGGGATGGCCACTGAAGCTTTCTTT.

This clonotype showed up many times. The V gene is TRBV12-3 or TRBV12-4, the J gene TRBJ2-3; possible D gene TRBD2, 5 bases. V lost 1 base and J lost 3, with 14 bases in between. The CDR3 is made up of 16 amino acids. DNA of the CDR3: TGTGCCAGCAGTTTAGGTTCTAGCCCAGAGACAGATACGCAGTATTTT. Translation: CASSLGSSPETDTQYF.

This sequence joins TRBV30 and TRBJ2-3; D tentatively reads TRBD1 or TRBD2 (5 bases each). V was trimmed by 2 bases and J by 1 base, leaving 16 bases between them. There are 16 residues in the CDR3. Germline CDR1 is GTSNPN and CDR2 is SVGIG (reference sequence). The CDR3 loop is CAWSKGAGGGTDTQYF. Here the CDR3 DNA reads TGTGCCTGGAGTAAAGGGGCGGGCGGCGGCACAGATACGCAGTATTTT. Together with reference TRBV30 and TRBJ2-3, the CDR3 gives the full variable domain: SQTIHQWPATLVQPVGSPLSLECTVEGTSNPNLYWYRQAAGRGLQLLFYSVGIGQISSEVPQNLSASRPQDRQFILSSKKLLLSDSGFYLCAWSKGAGGGTDTQYFGPGTRLTVL.